A single sample gave rise to the 28 T cell receptor beta chains below, sequenced in a study of blood T cell repertoires in COVID-19. Repertoires were generated with immunoSEQ multiplex PCR, while TCRdb's copy carries only in-frame clones and drops some. The table records over 300,000 clones, about 90% of them present only once. The material sequenced was peripheral blood. These receptors were taken from a man in his late teens or twenties with active or convalescent COVID-19.

V gene TRBV3-1 (or the pseudogene TRBV3-2) combines with J gene TRBJ1-1; D may be TRBD1 (6 bases). V lost 0 bases, J lost 1 base, and 12 bases lay in between. This CDR3 contains 16 residues. From germline, CDR1 is LGHDT and CDR2 YNNKEL (reference sequence). The CDR3 sequence: CASSQEIGQRNTEAFF. The CDR3 DNA sequence: TGTGCCAGCAGCCAAGAAATAGGACAGAGGAACACTGAAGCTTTCTTT.

This chain uses TRBV28 with TRBJ2-7; 7 nucleotides line up with TRBD2. The germline gives CDR1 MDHEN, CDR2 SYDVKM. The CDR3 contains 15 residues. With 6 bases clipped from V and 0 bases from J, the junction kept 8 bases outside the gene matches. CDR3 protein: CASSLWGGSSYEQYF. The DNA of the CDR3 is TGTGCCAGCAGCCTTTGGGGGGGGAGCTCCTACGAGCAGTACTTC.

The chain links TRBV6-1 to TRBJ1-6; D perhaps matches TRBD1 (5 bases). The CDR3 has 16 residues. Germline CDR1 reads MNHNS; CDR2 reads SASEGT. Between the trimmed V and J ends, which lost 2 bases and 3 bases, there was a span of 11 bases. The DNA for the CDR3 is TGTGCCAGCAGTGAATTTGGGGGGTTCTATAATTCACCCCTCCACTTT. Translating it yields CASSEFGGFYNSPLHF.

V usage is TRBV7-2 and J usage is TRBJ1-2; the D gene is possibly TRBD1 (6 bases). The V end lost 5 bases, the J end lost 4 bases, and 23 bases lay between the germline ends. CDR1 and CDR2 (germline): SGHTA, FQGNSA. This CDR3 comprises 17 residues. The CDR3: CASSPGGSGGAVYGYTF. CDR3 DNA sequence: TGTGCCAGCAGCCCGGGGGGGTCTGGGGGCGCGGTCTATGGCTACACCTTC.

The chain is built from TRBV9 and TRBJ1-2; 9 bases match TRBD1. Germline CDR1 SGDLS, CDR2 YYNGEE. J lost 8 bases, V lost 4 bases, and 6 bases had no gene match. The CDR3 extends over 13 amino acids. The CDR3 bases are TGTGCCAGCAGCTCCGGACAGGGGAAAGGCTACACCTTC. Encoded protein: CASSSGQGKGYTF.

This clone was seen only once. The chain links TRBV7-2 to TRBJ1-2; D call uncertain. With 5 bases removed from V and 4 bases from J, the gap between germline ends came to 14 bases. This CDR3 contains 14 residues. Germline V gene data show CDR1 as SGHTA and CDR2 as FQGNSA. Here the CDR3 reads CASSAVGGIYGYTF. The CDR3 nucleotides are TGTGCCAGCAGCGCCGTTGGAGGGATCTATGGCTACACCTTC.

This clone has only a few counts. The chain is built from TRBV7-2 and TRBJ1-6; D is possibly TRBD1 (6 bases). The germline V gene encodes CDR1 SGHTA and CDR2 FQGNSA. The CDR3 loop spans 15 amino acids. V lost 5 bases to trimming and J lost 9 bases, with 17 bases between them. CDR3 nucleotides: TGTGCCAGCAGCCAAGATGACAGGTTTAGTTCACCCCTCCACTTT. Protein sequence: CASSQDDRFSSPLHF.

The chain couples TRBV27 to TRBJ2-2; a weak D match, TRBD1 (5 bases). Trimming left V 7 bases short and J 1 base short, with 10 bases between. The CDR3 has 14 amino acids. The germline V gene has CDR1 MNHEY and CDR2 SMNVEV (reference sequence). CDR3 amino acids: CASKAGQNTGELFF. Written as DNA, the CDR3 is TGTGCCAGCAAGGCAGGGCAGAACACCGGGGAGCTGTTTTTT.

This rearrangement joins TRBV5-1 to TRBJ2-3; 7 bases fit TRBD2. This CDR3 region has 16 residues. V lost 1 base and J lost 7; bases outside the gene matches: 12. CDR1 is SGHRS and CDR2 is YFSETQ in the germline V gene. The CDR3 nucleotides are TGCGCCAGCAGCTTGAACGTCTTAGGCGGGGGTTATACGCAGTATTTT. It specifies CASSLNVLGGGYTQYF.

The rearrangement uses TRBV28 and TRBJ1-5; the D is unclear. Trimming took off 7 bases at V and 5 bases at J, with 9 bases between the two ends. The CDR3 is 12 amino acids. Germline V gives CDR1 MDHEN, CDR2 SYDVKM. The CDR3 sequence is CASTTPDQPQHF. CDR3 coding DNA: TGTGCCAGCACCACCCCGGATCAGCCCCAGCATTTT.

This rearrangement joins TRBV7-9 to TRBJ2-7; D remains unclear. This CDR3 is 14 amino acids long. From germline, CDR1 is SEHNR and CDR2 FQNEAQ (reference sequence). V was cut by 1 base and J by 2 bases, with 9 bases left in between. This CDR3 reads CASSLELRAYEQYF. The DNA of the CDR3 is TGTGCCAGCAGCTTAGAGCTCCGAGCCTACGAGCAGTACTTC.

V is TRBV9 and J is TRBJ2-7; D is possibly TRBD2 (6 bases). The length of the CDR3 is 15 residues. The V gene's germline CDR1 is SGDLS and CDR2 YYNGEE. Deletions cut 4 bases from V and 2 bases from J, with 16 bases between. The CDR3 protein is CASSSQGDLPYEQYF. In DNA, the CDR3 is TGTGCCAGCAGCTCCCAAGGGGACTTACCCTACGAGCAGTACTTC.

The V and J genes are TRBV28 and TRBJ1-2, with TRBD1 matching 9 bases. This CDR3 spans 14 amino acids. The junction had 5 bases not matched to a gene; V was cut back by 3 bases and J by 6 bases. CDR1 and CDR2 from the germline V gene are MDHEN and SYDVKM. The CDR3 nucleotides read TGTGCCAGCAGTTTGCGGGGACAGGGCGATGGCTACACCTTC. Amino acid sequence: CASSLRGQGDGYTF.

The chain joins TRBV6-5 to TRBJ2-2; TRBD2 matches 12 bases. The CDR3 covers 15 residues. The V gene end was trimmed by 6 bases and the J gene end by 1 base; junction bases not matched to a gene: 0. The germline V gene has CDR1 MNHEY and CDR2 SVGAGI. Here the CDR3 reads CASRTSGRNTGELFF. CDR3 nucleotide sequence: TGTGCCAGCAGGACTAGCGGGAGGAACACCGGGGAGCTGTTTTTT.

The table lists this clone with a count of one. The gene calls are TRBV11-3 and TRBJ2-2, with 9 nucleotides matching TRBD1. The V gene end was trimmed by 8 bases and the J gene end by 6 bases; junction bases not matched to a gene: 13. The CDR3 runs 16 residues. Germline assignment: CDR1 SGHNT and CDR2 YENEEA. The CDR3 coding sequence is TGTGCCAGCGGTCGAGCCGGGACAGGGTTTTCCGGGGAGCTGTTTTTT. Encoded protein: CASGRAGTGFSGELFF.

The V call is TRBV5-8, the J call TRBJ2-7, with D unclear. The CDR3 extends over 12 amino acids. Germline-derived CDR1 and CDR2 are SGHTS and YDEGEE. V was pared by 2 bases and J by 6 bases, with 9 bases between. The CDR3 is CASSFLTGEQYF. CDR3 in DNA: TGTGCCAGCAGCTTCCTTACGGGCGAGCAGTACTTC.

The chain recombines TRBV25-1 with TRBJ2-1; TRBD2 aligns across 13 bases. CDR3 length: 16 amino acids. V lost 6 bases to trimming and J lost 5 bases; unmatched junction nucleotides: 7. From germline, CDR1 is MGHDK and CDR2 SYGVNS. CDR3 bases: TGTGCCAGCAGGGGACTAGCGGGAAGCCCCGACAATGAGCAGTTCTTC. Protein: CASRGLAGSPDNEQFF.

The chain recombines TRBV9 with TRBJ2-1, with TRBD2 identical over 7 bases. The CDR3 is made up of 15 amino acids. Germline values: CDR1 SGDLS, CDR2 YYNGEE. After removal of 0 bases from V and 6 bases from J, the junction contained 6 bases not matched to a gene. The CDR3 coding sequence is TGTGCCAGCAGCGTAGATAGCGGGTGGGTCAATGAGCAGTTCTTC. This codes for CASSVDSGWVNEQFF.

The genes are TRBV5-4 and TRBJ1-1; no firm D call. The V gene lost 6 bases and the J gene lost 1 base, with 13 bases spanning the gap. CDR3 length: 14 residues. Germline CDR1 reads SGHNT; CDR2 reads YYREEE (reference sequence). CDR3 bases: TGTGCCAGCACCAGTCAGACGGGGAACACTGAAGCTTTCTTT. Residues: CASTSQTGNTEAFF.

J is TRBJ1-2 and V is TRBV15; 7 nucleotides match TRBD1. Germline CDR1 is LNHNV and CDR2 is YYDKDF (reference sequence). The CDR3 is 16 residues long. Trimming at V came to 0 bases and at J to 6 bases, leaving 10 bases not matched to a gene. CDR3 protein: CATSRDQTGWADGYTF. The CDR3 coding sequence is TGTGCCACCAGCAGAGACCAGACAGGGTGGGCGGATGGCTACACCTTC.

The gene calls are TRBV27 and TRBJ2-7; 11 nucleotides align to TRBD1. Per germline, CDR1 MNHEY and CDR2 SMNVEV (reference sequence). The CDR3 is 16 amino acids. Losses at the gene ends were 1 base for V and 2 bases for J; bases not matched to a gene: 4. In DNA form, the CDR3 reads TGTGCCAGCAGTTTATTAGGGACAGGGGGGGCCTACGAGCAGTACTTC. Its protein is CASSLLGTGGAYEQYF.

The DNA of the CDR3 is TGTGCCAGCAGTCCCCGGACAGGGAGTAGCAATCAGCCCCAGCATTTT. This gives the protein CASSPRTGSSNQPQHF. The chain links TRBV28 to TRBJ1-5, with TRBD1 identical over 8 bases. The CDR3 extends over 16 amino acids. Germline CDR1 MDHEN, CDR2 SYDVKM. With V trimmed by 5 bases and J by 0 bases, 6 bases remained unmatched.

CDR3 sequence (DNA): TGTGCCTCCGACAGGGCCACAGATACGCAGTATTTT. This gives the protein CASDRATDTQYF. The chain carries TRBV2 and TRBJ2-3; TRBD1 agrees at 7 bases. The CDR3 consists of 12 residues. Germline CDR1 reads SNHLY; CDR2 reads FYNNEI. V dropped 11 bases and J dropped 2; count of bases not matched to a gene: 4.

The chain recombines TRBV19 with TRBJ1-2; D gene unclear. Germline V gene data show CDR1 as LNHDA and CDR2 as SQIVND (reference sequence). Trimming removed 10 bases at V and 4 bases at J, with 16 bases between. The CDR3 sequence is 13 residues long. The CDR3 sequence: CATEGGSVYGYTF. The CDR3 DNA sequence: TGTGCCACAGAGGGCGGGAGTGTCTATGGCTACACCTTC.

The rearrangement joins TRBV11-1 to TRBJ1-2, with TRBD1 identical over 9 bases. CDR1 and CDR2 from the germline V gene are SGHAT and FQDESV (reference sequence). Trimming at V came to 6 bases and at J to 6 bases, leaving 11 bases not matched to a gene. The CDR3 extends over 15 amino acids. The CDR3 loop is CASSDRDRVFDGYTF. DNA for the CDR3: TGTGCCAGCAGTGACCGGGACAGGGTTTTCGATGGCTACACCTTC.

The chain couples TRBV7-8 to TRBJ1-1; a possible D gene is TRBD1 (5 bases). Trimming stripped 5 bases from V and 1 base from J, with 14 bases between. Looked up from germline, CDR1 is SGHVS and CDR2 is FQNEAQ. The CDR3 consists of 15 residues. This CDR3 is CASSLGAAGNTEAFF. CDR3 DNA: TGTGCCAGCAGCCTCGGGGCAGCGGGGAACACTGAAGCTTTCTTT.

The chain carries TRBV4-2 and TRBJ1-6; 11 nucleotides agree with TRBD1. Trimming removed 4 bases from V and 10 bases from J; junction bases left unmatched: 9. The germline gives CDR1 LGHNA, CDR2 YNFKEQ. The CDR3 loop spans 16 amino acids. The CDR3 DNA reads TGTGCCAGCAGCCTATTCTTGGGACAGGGGGAATCACCCCTCCACTTT. It codes for CASSLFLGQGESPLHF.

This chain connects TRBV6-5 to TRBJ1-5, with a possible D match to TRBD1 (6 bases). Germline CDR1 MNHEY, CDR2 SVGAGI. The CDR3 contains 15 residues. Deletions cut 8 bases from V and 0 bases from J, with 14 bases between. CDR3 coding DNA: TGTGCCAGCGCTCTAATGGGGGCTAGCAATCAGCCCCAGCATTTT. It specifies CASALMGASNQPQHF.